This record covers a single TCR beta chain. The antigen remains unidentified. Each CDR3 protein is one row after TCRdb ran MiXCR on the 5' RACE reads. The sample carries over 130,000 distinct CDR3 sequences, approximately 48% recorded once. The entry originates in a study of CD8 T cells in ankylosing spondylitis. Regarding the study as a whole: CD8+ disease-linked clones were present at relatively low frequencies in blood.

The CDR3 contains 14 residues. The germline V gene encodes CDR1 GTSNPN and CDR2 SVGIG (reference sequence). The ends were cut back, 1 base at V and 2 bases at J, with 12 bases in the middle. The TCR sequence derives from a male donor with ankylosing spondylitis. The sample taken for sequencing was synovial fluid, either unsorted or a sorted T cell fraction (not recorded which). V usage is TRBV30 and J usage is TRBJ2-7, with a weak D call TRBD2 (6 bases). The CDR3 spells CAWSGHPGAYEQYF. The CDR3 bases are TGTGCCTGGAGTGGGCACCCGGGGGCCTACGAGCAGTACTTC. The variable domain in full, completed from reference TRBV30 and TRBJ2-7, reads SQTIHQWPATLVQPVGSPLSLECTVEGTSNPNLYWYRQAAGRGLQLLFYSVGIGQISSEVPQNLSASRPQDRQFILSSKKLLLSDSGFYLCAWSGHPGAYEQYFGPGTRLTVT.